The entry below describes one T cell receptor (beta chain). What it recognizes is unknown. Unique molecular identifiers had been added to the TCR beta cDNA libraries. A single record per CDR3 protein comes from TCRdb applying MiXCR to the PCR reads. The repertoire holds roughly 600,000 distinct CDR3 sequences, about 40% seen once, with under 2% in the top ten. Unmatched junction bases numbered 9, after V lost 6 bases and J lost 5 bases. CDR1 and CDR2 (germline): MNHEY, SVGAGI. This CDR3 region has 15 residues. This sample stems from a study of post-analysis software for immune sequencing data. Overall study findings and caveats: The study found TRBV5-6, TRBV5-1 and TRBV20-1 among 4 or 5 TRBV segments more frequent in patients than controls.

This sequence joins TRBV6-5 and TRBJ1-5, with 8 bases aligning to TRBD1. Sequencing input: blood. The clonotype was recovered from a girl aged 5-17 years with multiple sclerosis. The CDR3 sequence: CASRPGTGSYQPQHF. Written as DNA, the CDR3 is TGTGCCAGCAGGCCCGGGACAGGATCATATCAGCCCCAGCATTTT.